This T cell receptor beta chain is from a study of a mutant IDH1 vaccine in newly diagnosed glioma. The time point was: week 5, during vaccination. Vaccination comprised doses that each held 300 ug of mutant IDH1 20-mer peptide, plus topical imiquimod. The CDR3 extends over 13 amino acids. Trimming pared 5 bases from V and 0 bases from J, leaving 8 bases between. CDR1 is GTSNPN and CDR2 is SVGIG in the germline V gene (reference sequence). As for this clone: Its cognate antigen is unknown.

Study-wide points: With respect to changes in top peripheral T cell clonotypes, pseudoprogression seemed unrelated.

Measured with immunoSEQ multiplex PCR; TCRdb has only the in-frame clones, and not every one. The table has approximately 60,000 clones, approximately 90% seen once. The receptor's source is a woman aged 40 to 49 with glioma. The chain carries TRBV30 and TRBJ1-3; D may be TRBD1 (5 bases). Material: PBMCs, obtained from a glioma patient whose treatment included an IDH1 peptide vaccine. The chain's CDR3 is CAWGGDSGNTIYF. DNA for the CDR3: TGTGCCTGGGGGGGGGACTCTGGAAACACCATATATTTT.